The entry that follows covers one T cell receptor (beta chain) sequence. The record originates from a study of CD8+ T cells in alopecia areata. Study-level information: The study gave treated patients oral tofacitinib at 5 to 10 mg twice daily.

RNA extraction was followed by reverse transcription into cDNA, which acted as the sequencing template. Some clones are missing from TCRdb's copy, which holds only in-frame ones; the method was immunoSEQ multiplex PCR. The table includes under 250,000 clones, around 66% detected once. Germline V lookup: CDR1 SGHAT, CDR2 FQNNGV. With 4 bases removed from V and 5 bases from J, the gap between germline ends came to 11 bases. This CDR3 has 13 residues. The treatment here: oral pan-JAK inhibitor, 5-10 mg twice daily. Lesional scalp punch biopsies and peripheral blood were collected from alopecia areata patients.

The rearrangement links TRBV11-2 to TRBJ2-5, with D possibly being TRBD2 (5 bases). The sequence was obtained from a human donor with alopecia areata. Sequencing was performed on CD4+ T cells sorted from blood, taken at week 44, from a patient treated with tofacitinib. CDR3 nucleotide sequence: TGTGCCAGCAGCTCCCAGAGGGTCGAGACCCAGTACTTC. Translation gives CASSSQRVETQYF.